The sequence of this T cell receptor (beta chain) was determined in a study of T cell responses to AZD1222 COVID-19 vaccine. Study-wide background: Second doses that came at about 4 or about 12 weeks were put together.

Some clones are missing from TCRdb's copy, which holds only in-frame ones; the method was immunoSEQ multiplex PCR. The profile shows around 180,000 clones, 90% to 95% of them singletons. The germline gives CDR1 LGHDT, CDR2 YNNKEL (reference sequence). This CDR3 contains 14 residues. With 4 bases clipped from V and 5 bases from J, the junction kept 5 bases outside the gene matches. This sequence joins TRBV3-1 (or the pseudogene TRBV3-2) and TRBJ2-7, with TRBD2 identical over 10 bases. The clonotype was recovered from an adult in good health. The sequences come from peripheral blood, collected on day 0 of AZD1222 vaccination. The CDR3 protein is CASSRYGLADEQYF. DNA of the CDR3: TGTGCCAGCAGCCGGTACGGACTAGCGGACGAGCAGTACTTC.